Below are 19 T cell receptor beta chains sequenced from a single sample in a study of early T cells in non-severe SARS-CoV-2 infection. TCRdb analysed the 5' RACE reads with MiXCR anew, one entry per CDR3 protein. The table has approximately 90,000 distinct CDR3 sequences, over 9.5% seen once; the top ten hold about 4.4%. The source material was whole blood, sampled at baseline. The receptors originated from an adult who was a healthcare worker with PCR-confirmed SARS-CoV-2 infection or an uninfected control (not recorded which).

J is TRBJ2-1 and V is TRBV6-1; TRBD1 aligns across 7 bases. Per the germline V gene, CDR1 is MNHNS and CDR2 is SASEGT. The CDR3 runs 14 residues. The J segment lost 7 bases and the V segment lost 6 bases, leaving 9 bases of the junction unmatched. CDR3 in DNA: TGTGCCAGCAGACTATTAGGACAGGTGAATGAGCAGTTCTTC. This codes for CASRLLGQVNEQFF.

This clonotype was seen more than once but under ten times. V usage is TRBV11-2 and J usage is TRBJ2-2; TRBD1 might be the D (5 bases). V lost 7 bases to trimming and J lost 0 bases, with 12 bases between them. The CDR3 consists of 15 residues. The germline V gene encodes CDR1 SGHAT and CDR2 FQNNGV. Here the CDR3 reads CASKQGHSNTGELFF. The CDR3 DNA reads TGTGCCAGCAAACAAGGACACTCGAACACCGGGGAGCTGTTTTTT.

CDR3 residues: CSARDSVGYGYTF. Written as DNA, the CDR3 is TGCAGTGCTAGAGATAGTGTCGGCTATGGCTACACCTTC. This chain links TRBV20-1 with TRBJ1-2; D unclear. The CDR3 contains 13 residues. Trimming took off 0 bases at V and 4 bases at J, with 9 bases between the two ends. Germline CDR1 is DFQATT and CDR2 is SNEGSKA (reference sequence).

The chain couples TRBV11-2 to TRBJ2-7; 9 bases agree with TRBD1. From germline, CDR1 is SGHAT and CDR2 FQNNGV. The CDR3 is 16 amino acids. J gave up 4 bases and V 6 bases, and 13 bases lay outside the gene matches. The CDR3 DNA is TGTGCCAGCAGTCTCATGACCGGGACAGGGAAATACGAGCAGTACTTC. Protein: CASSLMTGTGKYEQYF.

J is TRBJ1-1 and V is TRBV13; tentative D call: TRBD1 (6 bases). Trimming removed 5 bases from V and 11 bases from J, with 15 bases in between. Germline assignment: CDR1 PRHDT and CDR2 FYEKMQ (reference sequence). The CDR3 spans 12 residues. DNA for the CDR3: TGTGCCAGCAGCCTTGACAGGTTAAAGGCTTTCTTT. It is translated as CASSLDRLKAFF.

The genes are TRBV12-3 or TRBV12-4 and TRBJ1-1; TRBD1 matches at 9 bases. The CDR3 sequence is 15 residues long. V shed 1 base and J 5 bases; nucleotides not matched to a gene: 5. CDR3 coding DNA: TGTGCCAGCAGTTTAGGGAACAGGGGGCGGACTGAAGCTTTCTTT. Its translation: CASSLGNRGRTEAFF.

This clonotype has a count of ten or more. The chain is built from TRBV7-3 and TRBJ1-1, with 7 bases that match TRBD1. This CDR3 is 13 amino acids long. V lost 5 bases, J lost 5 bases, and 5 bases stayed unmatched. The germline CDR1 and CDR2 sequences are SGHTA and FQGTGA. This CDR3 is CASSRTGETEAFF. DNA for the CDR3: TGTGCCAGCAGCCGCACAGGGGAAACTGAAGCTTTCTTT.

In this sample, this clonotype turned up a few times. The chain is built from TRBV6-1 and TRBJ2-7; D remains ambiguous. Germline V lookup: CDR1 MNHNS, CDR2 SASEGT. Trimming shortened V by 1 base and J by 4 bases, and 8 bases separated the two germline ends. The CDR3 runs 13 residues. CDR3 sequence (DNA): TGTGCCAGCAGTGAAGAATCCCTATACGAGCAGTACTTC. This encodes CASSEESLYEQYF.

CDR3: CSVESPADAEKLFF. The CDR3, as DNA: TGCAGCGTTGAAAGCCCCGCGGATGCTGAAAAACTGTTTTTT. The chain uses TRBV29-1 and TRBJ1-4; D gene unclear. The CDR3 runs to 14 residues. In germline, CDR1 is SQVTM, CDR2 ANQGSEA. Trimming took 2 bases from V and 7 from J, leaving 14 bases between them.

V and J are TRBV30 and TRBJ2-7, with 10 bases lining up with TRBD2. The CDR3 is made up of 13 amino acids. V dropped 4 bases and J dropped 0; count of bases not matched to a gene: 0. CDR1 and CDR2 (germline): GTSNPN, SVGIG (reference sequence). The CDR3 DNA sequence: TGTGCCTGGACTAGCGGGAGCTCCTACGAGCAGTACTTC. Residues: CAWTSGSSYEQYF. Together with reference TRBV30 and TRBJ2-7, the CDR3 gives the full variable domain: SQTIHQWPATLVQPVGSPLSLECTVEGTSNPNLYWYRQAAGRGLQLLFYSVGIGQISSEVPQNLSASRPQDRQFILSSKKLLLSDSGFYLCAWTSGSSYEQYFGPGTRLTVT.

The chain is built from TRBV5-1 and TRBJ2-5; possible D gene TRBD1, 5 bases. V was cut by 0 bases and J by 4 bases, with 25 bases left in between. The germline CDR1 and CDR2 sequences are SGHRS and YFSETQ. The CDR3 runs 19 residues. Written as DNA, the CDR3 is TGCGCCAGCAGCTTGGCCGATCATGATCTTTTGGTACAGGCAGAGACCCAGTACTTC. Translating it yields CASSLADHDLLVQAETQYF. Variable domain in full (rest from reference TRBV5-1 and TRBJ2-5): KAGVTQTPRYLIKTRGQQVTLSCSPISGHRSVSWYQQTPGQGLQFLFEYFSETQRNKGNFPGRFSGRQFSNSRSEMNVSTLELGDSALYLCASSLADHDLLVQAETQYFGPGTRLLVL.

J is TRBJ1-2 and V is TRBV10-1, with TRBD1 as a possible D gene (5 bases). CDR1 is WNHNN and CDR2 is SYGVQD in the germline V gene (reference sequence). The CDR3 runs 12 residues. V was pared by 6 bases and J by 4 bases, with 9 bases between. The CDR3 region has the DNA TGCGCCAGCAGGCGACAGTCCTATGGCTACACCTTC. Protein: CASRRQSYGYTF.

V usage is TRBV6-6 and J usage is TRBJ2-5, with a possible D match to TRBD1 (6 bases). CDR1 and CDR2 from the germline V gene are MNHNY and SVGAGI (reference sequence). Trimming removed 7 bases at V and 1 base at J, with 10 bases between. This CDR3 region has 13 residues. CDR3 amino acids: CASKQGSQETQYF. The CDR3 DNA follows: TGTGCCAGCAAACAGGGCTCCCAAGAGACCCAGTACTTC.

The J gene is TRBJ2-7, the V gene TRBV7-2, with a weak D call TRBD2 (6 bases). Germline V gives CDR1 SGHTA, CDR2 FQGNSA. This CDR3 is built from 13 residues. V lost 2 bases and J lost 4, with 9 bases in between. As DNA, the CDR3 is TGTGCCAGCAGCTTAAGGACTAAATACGAGCAGTACTTC. This encodes CASSLRTKYEQYF.

Comments on this clonotype: An end of the junction does not agree with germline; a read error may underlie this. The genes are TRBV12-3 or TRBV12-4 and TRBJ2-7; D remains unclear. CDR3 length: 14 amino acids. The CDR3 sequence is CASRLDPAGNEQYF. The CDR3 DNA follows: TGTGCCAGCAGATTAGACCCGGCTGGAAACGAGCAGTACTTC.

This clonotype was detected a few times. This sequence joins TRBV5-5 and TRBJ1-2, with D uncertain. CDR3 length: 15 residues. Germline CDR1 is SGHKS and CDR2 is YYEKEE (reference sequence). Trimming stripped 0 bases from V and 1 base from J, with 10 bases between. CDR3: CASSLAGSVNYGYTF. CDR3 bases: TGTGCCAGCAGCTTGGCCGGCAGTGTTAACTATGGCTACACCTTC.

The chain couples TRBV29-1 to TRBJ2-1; TRBD2 agrees at 7 bases. Germline values: CDR1 SQVTM, CDR2 ANQGSEA. The V gene end was trimmed by 3 bases and the J gene end by 9 bases; junction bases not matched to a gene: 11. This CDR3 has 14 amino acids. For the CDR3, the DNA is TGCAGCGTTGACCACCAACGGGGGGATCTTGAGCAGTTCTTC. Translating gives CSVDHQRGDLEQFF.

The chain has TRBV28 and TRBJ2-1; 12 bases align to TRBD2. The CDR3 runs 16 residues. Germline assignment: CDR1 MDHEN and CDR2 SYDVKM. The J segment lost 5 bases and the V segment lost 4 bases, leaving 6 bases of the junction unmatched. As DNA, the CDR3 is TGTGCCAGCAGTTACCTCCTAGCGGGAGGGCACAATGAGCAGTTCTTC. It specifies CASSYLLAGGHNEQFF.

The chain carries TRBV11-2 and TRBJ1-6, with TRBD1 identical over 7 bases. The ends lost 6 bases at V and 6 bases at J; junction bases unmatched: 11. Germline V gene sequence: CDR1 SGHAT, CDR2 FQNNGV. The CDR3 extends over 16 amino acids. Written as DNA, the CDR3 is TGTGCCAGCAGGGGGGGACAGCCCAGCTCTAATTCACCCCTCCACTTT. This encodes CASRGGQPSSNSPLHF.